This T cell receptor beta chain was recovered during a study of shared clonotypes between healthy human individuals (dated by TCRdb to the early 2020s). For context, the study as a whole: A few men and a couple of women, aged 18 to 49 years, made up the cohort. Per donor, three plates each were used for CD4 naive and CD4 memory, two for CD8 naive, and one for CD8 memory. Blood TCR repertoires of roughly five healthy adults were deeply sequenced to estimate repertoire size and the extent of clonotype sharing between individuals. To increase sequencing depth and limit assay-specific biases, different laboratories used diverse techniques to prepare libraries and sequence TCR repertoires. Between about 0.85 and 9.5 billion PBMCs per donor were obtained by leukapheresis.

Donors were healthy HIV-negative adults with no recently reported acute infections or vaccinations. Every donor was a Caucasian adult residing in Nashville, Tennessee, USA. CD4+ T cells were enriched by magnetic negative selection, after which naive cells were positively selected on CD45RA and the negative fraction was taken as the memory subset. Blood was obtained by leukapheresis, after which PBMCs were separated by Ficoll-Histopaque density gradient centrifugation and cryopreserved in liquid nitrogen vapor phase. Purity and quantity of every magnetically sorted T cell population were checked by analytical flow cytometry. Genomic DNA was isolated from every sorted fraction and measured by UV absorbance on a Nanodrop 2000c. Based on the germline V gene, the CDR1 and CDR2 sequences are SGHRS and YFSETQ. Spanning cysteine to phenylalanine, the CDR3 consists of 14 amino acids. Only the CDR3 DNA is retained, 42 bases long and in frame from the first base. V sheds 6 bases and J sheds 4 bases, leaving 16 bases between their ends.

Using the deep immunoSEQ assay, multiplex PCR amplified TCR CDR3 regions from genomic DNA. For each cell subset, the extracted genomic DNA was distributed evenly across all wells of several immunoSEQ 96-well plates, and each plate served as one replicate. Each replicate PCR for sorted subsets received about 220 ng genomic DNA, equal to about 30,000 T cell genomes. The purified libraries were quantified using a Qubit 3.0 fluorometer, sized with a Bioanalyzer 2100, and then quantified again using the KAPA Library Quantification kit. A separate single-read 150-cycle Illumina NextSeq 550 flow cell was used to sequence each immunoSEQ 96-well plate. Turning to the authors' computational methods: Because the immunoSEQ output included only junctional sequences and no quality scores, the filtering could not be the same as the filtering used for full-length reads. Sequences were annotated with PyIR, a Python wrapper for IgBLAST v1.9, and V/J genes and CDR3 were assigned using IMGT germline references. Reads were removed for weak V/J assignments (E-value above 1e-6), missing CDR3, stop codons, out-of-frame junctions, or ambiguous translated residues. V3J clonotypes were defined as sequences sharing an identical inferred V gene, J gene, and CDR3 amino acid sequence. To compute the percentage overlap between repertoires, the number of shared unique clonotypes was divided by the size of the smaller repertoire. Three approaches were used to assess repertoire richness: RTK rarefaction, the Chao1 estimator, and Recon v2.1 estimates of unobserved clonotypes. Generation probabilities for all TCRbeta clonotypes obtained by the gDNA method from four donors were computed using OLGA. TCRdb provides this immuneACCESS table in a form limited to in-frame rearrangements. Some clones are lacking; in checked studies, under half of them reflect an unresolved V gene, and why the rest are absent is not known. The V and J calls and clone size were taken over from that table, and D and trimming were inferred from the DNA. For this sample the table gives more than 550,000 clones, of which roughly 72% were detected only once. Jointly, the top ten make up 1.8% of the sample.

Points the paper makes about the study in general: Estimated clonotype richness was generally larger for naive than for memory subsets. Approximately 5% of naive CD4, 3.5% of naive CD8, about 2.4% of memory CD4, and 0.35% to 0.4% of memory CD8 clonotypes were shared across four donors. Higher generation probabilities were observed for clonotypes shared by all four sorted-subset donors than for non-shared clonotypes. Incomplete sequencing was indicated by rarefaction of sorted-subset datasets, despite the large sequencing depth. Only blood was sampled, and tissue TCR repertoires likely differ from those in blood. Pairwise subsampling indicated that sequencing depth was expected to affect the degree of clonotype sharing among donors. Because the study included only a small number of donors, the genetic and exposure-history diversity represented was limited.

Notes on this clone: The antigen this receptor binds is unknown. The input lacks base qualities; no much larger clone sits a single base away.

The source is a woman aged 30 to 39 in good health. Sample: memory CD4+ T cells sorted from blood. According to the study, the label for this sample's cell subset or site signals: CD45RA-negative fraction. This chain is built from TRBV5-1 and TRBJ2-5, with no D gene named confidently. Here the CDR3 is given as CASTPQFGSETQYF. The DNA reads TGCGCCAGCACCCCGCAGTTCGGATCAGAGACCCAGTACTTC.